A single sample is the source of the 18 T cell receptor beta chains below, sequenced in a study of blood T cell repertoires in COVID-19. Libraries were prepared by immunoSEQ multiplex PCR; TCRdb keeps only in-frame clonotypes and omits some of them. The profile shows approximately 240,000 clones, approximately 86% of them singletons. Sequenced material: peripheral blood. All receptors come from a woman aged 30 to 39 who had recovered from COVID-19.

In this sample, this clone turned up once. This chain connects TRBV12-3 or TRBV12-4 to TRBJ2-7, with TRBD2 matching over 7 bases. Trimming took 5 bases from V and 5 from J; bases not matched to a gene: 3. The CDR3 covers 12 residues. The CDR3 loop reads CASSLRGDEQYF. The CDR3 region has the DNA TGTGCCAGCAGTCTCCGGGGGGACGAGCAGTACTTC.

The J gene is TRBJ1-1, the V gene TRBV7-2; TRBD1 aligns across 7 bases. Unmatched junction bases numbered 8, after V lost 5 bases and J lost 5 bases. This CDR3 is 14 amino acids long. Germline V lookup: CDR1 SGHTA, CDR2 FQGNSA. Here the CDR3 DNA reads TGTGCCAGCAGCCAGGAAGGGGGCCGAACTGAAGCTTTCTTT. Translated, it gives CASSQEGGRTEAFF.

The rearrangement uses TRBV11-2 and TRBJ2-3; 14 bases match TRBD2. CDR3 length: 15 amino acids. V gave up 2 bases and J gave up 10 bases; unmatched junction bases: 5. The germline CDR1 and CDR2 sequences are SGHAT and FQNNGV. This chain's CDR3 is CASSLRLAGGPAQYF. CDR3 coding DNA: TGTGCCAGCAGCTTAAGACTAGCGGGGGGGCCGGCGCAGTATTTT.

The chain combines TRBV5-1 with TRBJ2-3, with TRBD2 as a possible D gene (6 bases). The CDR3 covers 13 residues. V was pared by 0 bases and J by 10 bases, with 12 bases between. Germline CDR1 and CDR2: SGHRS and YFSETQ. The CDR3 loop is CASSLGDSGPQYF. CDR3 bases: TGCGCCAGCAGCTTGGGGGACTCAGGTCCGCAGTATTTT.

The chain carries TRBV6-5 and TRBJ2-1; 7 nucleotides agree with TRBD1. V lost 10 bases and J lost 4; bases outside the gene matches: 7. This CDR3 is built from 13 residues. Germline V gene lookup returns CDR1 MNHEY and CDR2 SVGAGI. The CDR3 coding sequence is TGTGCCACCCTTGGGACAGTATACAATGAGCAGTTCTTC. Encoded protein: CATLGTVYNEQFF.

The J gene is TRBJ2-7, the V gene TRBV7-9, with D possibly matching TRBD1 (6 bases). V was pared by 8 bases and J by 3 bases, with 14 bases between. This CDR3 spans 13 amino acids. From germline, CDR1 is SEHNR and CDR2 FQNEAQ (reference sequence). CDR3 sequence: CASGKTGFYEQYF. For the CDR3, the DNA is TGTGCCAGCGGCAAGACAGGTTTCTACGAGCAGTACTTC.

In this sample, this clone turned up a few times. This rearrangement joins TRBV11-1 to TRBJ1-2; weak D call: TRBD1 (5 bases). There are 14 residues in the CDR3. Germline CDR1 and CDR2: SGHAT and FQDESV (reference sequence). V lost 4 bases and J 6 bases, leaving 15 bases between the germline ends. The CDR3 DNA reads TGTGCCAGCAGCTCGGGCCGGGGGACCCATGGCTACACCTTC. Translating gives CASSSGRGTHGYTF.

CDR3 protein: CASSSRDTLGTEAFF. CDR3 nucleotide sequence: TGTGCCAGCAGCTCCAGGGACACTCTTGGCACTGAAGCTTTCTTT. The V and J genes are TRBV5-4 and TRBJ1-1, with D possibly matching TRBD1 (6 bases). The germline CDR1 and CDR2 sequences are SGHNT and YYREEE (reference sequence). V was cut by 3 bases and J by 4 bases, with 16 bases left in between. This CDR3 spans 15 amino acids.

The chain couples TRBV29-1 to TRBJ2-1; D might be TRBD1 (7 bases). Trimming took off 5 bases at V and 8 bases at J, with 22 bases between the two ends. The CDR3 totals 15 residues. Germline assignment: CDR1 SQVTM and CDR2 ANQGSEA. DNA for the CDR3: TGCAGCGTTCCCATCACAGGGGTTCGGGAGCATGAGCAGTTCTTC. Translating gives CSVPITGVREHEQFF.

The genes are TRBV9 and TRBJ2-3; possible D gene TRBD2, 6 bases. Between the trimmed V and J ends, which lost 0 bases and 3 bases, there was a span of 8 bases. The CDR3 is 14 amino acids. Germline CDR1 reads SGDLS; CDR2 reads YYNGEE. CDR3 coding DNA: TGTGCCAGCAGCGTAGTCGGGGGTACAGATACGCAGTATTTT. Amino acids: CASSVVGGTDTQYF. Full variable domain (rest looked up from reference TRBV9 and TRBJ2-3): DSGVTQTPKHLITATGQRVTLRCSPRSGDLSVYWYQQSLDQGLQFLIQYYNGEERAKGNILERFSAQQFPDLHSELNLSSLELGDSALYFCASSVVGGTDTQYFGPGTRLTVL.

This clone has just one count. This rearrangement joins TRBV9 to TRBJ2-3; 10 bases line up with TRBD2. This CDR3 contains 15 residues. V shed 3 bases, J shed 2 bases, and the junction held 3 bases outside the gene matches. Germline CDR1 and CDR2: SGDLS and YYNGEE. This chain's CDR3 is CASSASGGATDTQYF. The CDR3, as DNA: TGTGCCAGCAGCGCTAGCGGGGGCGCCACAGATACGCAGTATTTT.

V and J are TRBV4-3 and TRBJ2-2; D remains unclear. The CDR3 is 14 residues long. CDR1 and CDR2 from the germline V gene are LGHNA and YSLEER. V lost 1 base, J lost 1 base, and 4 bases lay in between. This CDR3 is CASSQGQNTGELFF. CDR3 DNA sequence: TGCGCCAGCAGCCAAGGACAGAACACCGGGGAGCTGTTTTTT.

The gene calls are TRBV6-1 and TRBJ2-7, with D possibly TRBD1 on 5 matching bases. Per germline, CDR1 MNHNS and CDR2 SASEGT. This CDR3 contains 14 residues. The V gene lost 3 bases and the J gene lost 5 bases, with 14 bases spanning the gap. The CDR3 DNA follows: TGTGCCAGCAGTGATCAGGGCCTCGTGGACGAGCAGTACTTC. Amino acids: CASSDQGLVDEQYF.

V gene TRBV4-2 combines with J gene TRBJ1-5, with 7 bases lining up with TRBD1. This CDR3 comprises 23 residues. Germline V gives CDR1 LGHNA, CDR2 YNFKEQ. The J segment lost 6 bases and the V segment lost 2 bases, leaving 31 bases of the junction unmatched. CDR3 sequence reads: CASSQSPGQSLSKAHLGSQPQHF. The DNA for the CDR3 is TGTGCCAGCAGCCAATCTCCGGGACAGAGTCTTTCAAAAGCCCATTTAGGGTCTCAGCCCCAGCATTTT.

The rearrangement uses TRBV2 and TRBJ2-5, with a possible D match to TRBD2 (6 bases). V lost 7 bases to trimming and J lost 0 bases, with 6 bases between them. The length of the CDR3 is 12 residues. Germline V gene data show CDR1 as SNHLY and CDR2 as FYNNEI. CDR3 residues: CASKRDQETQYF. The CDR3 DNA reads as TGTGCCAGCAAGCGGGACCAAGAGACCCAGTACTTC.

In its sample, this clone was seen a few times. This sequence joins TRBV7-7 and TRBJ1-2; TRBD1 might be the D (6 bases). The CDR3 contains 14 residues. The V end was cut by 2 bases, the J end by 3 bases, with 10 bases between. Germline lookup yields CDR1 SSHAT and CDR2 FNYEAQ (reference sequence). The CDR3 loop is CASSLLKGDYGYTF. The CDR3 DNA reads as TGTGCCAGCAGCTTACTTAAGGGGGACTATGGCTACACCTTC.

The chain recombines TRBV11-2 with TRBJ2-5; TRBD2 aligns across 8 bases. The J segment lost 5 bases and the V segment lost 6 bases, leaving 14 bases of the junction unmatched. CDR1 and CDR2 from the germline V gene are SGHAT and FQNNGV. This CDR3 is built from 16 residues. The CDR3 spells CASRRPGLVGEETQYF. Here the CDR3 DNA reads TGTGCCAGCAGGCGACCGGGACTAGTGGGGGAGGAGACCCAGTACTTC.

The J gene is TRBJ1-2, the V gene TRBV19, with no clear D. The germline V gene encodes CDR1 LNHDA and CDR2 SQIVND (reference sequence). Trimming cost V 7 bases and J 7 bases, with 13 bases left between them. The CDR3 totals 12 residues. This CDR3 reads CASTGSHVGYTF. CDR3 DNA sequence: TGTGCCAGTACCGGTTCTCACGTTGGCTACACCTTC.